This T cell receptor beta chain was observed in a study of blood T cell repertoires in COVID-19. As for the study in general: PBMCs, B-cell-depleted T cells, or T cells provided the cDNA or gDNA that made up the material.

Germline loops: CDR1 SEHNR, CDR2 FQNEAQ (reference sequence). V was pared by 6 bases and J by 3 bases, with 12 bases of the junction left unmatched. This CDR3 is built from 19 residues. Only in-frame clones appear in the TCRdb table, and some are missing; sequencing was by immunoSEQ multiplex PCR. Of 400,000 to 500,000 clones in the sample, about 88% were seen once. Before they entered the study, exposed participants had met a COVID-19 case within 2 weeks. The sequence was obtained from a woman under 30 who had been exposed to COVID-19. Sequencing was done on a sample of PBMCs or T cells enriched from blood (not recorded which). The chain employs TRBV7-9 and TRBJ2-2, with TRBD2 matching 14 bases. CDR3 sequence: CASRRGGLAGAGDTGELFF. As DNA, the CDR3 is TGTGCCAGCAGACGCGGGGGACTAGCGGGAGCAGGGGACACCGGGGAGCTGTTTTTT.